Reported below is one TCR beta chain. Its antigen remains unknown. Each CDR3 protein gets one entry after TCRdb re-called the RT-PCR reads with MiXCR. This sample has 860,000 or so distinct CDR3 sequences, with around 20% found just once. V lost 5 bases, J lost 0 bases, and 8 bases lay in between. CDR3 length: 14 residues. CDR1 KGHSH and CDR2 LQKENI come from the germline V gene. The data originate from a study of response to subunit inactivated influenza vaccine. Findings and caveats of the study: Authors suggested few new T cells are recruited by each seasonal influenza vaccination.

The sequence came from a man over 45 who received an inactivated influenza vaccine. Sequences were derived from PBMCs from blood, sampled 5 days after vaccination. J is TRBJ1-3 and V is TRBV18; no clear D. CDR3 DNA sequence: TGTGCCAGCTCAACTGACCGCTCTGGAAACACCATATATTTT. Amino acid sequence: CASSTDRSGNTIYF.